The rows below give T cell receptor beta chains drawn from one sample of a study of identical twins. TCRdb analysed the 5' RACE reads with MiXCR anew, one entry per CDR3 protein. The sample has fewer than 450,000 distinct CDR3 sequences, approximately 10% seen once; the top ten hold approximately 9.3%. Source material: naive T cells sorted from blood. All receptors come from a woman in her forties or fifties in good health. Each CDR3 is given with its conserved first and last residue. The D gene is left open where the match is weak. The size field is filled for only some rows; it gives once, few, many or a size class.

few	NA	TRBJ2-1	TRBV30	TGTGCCTGGGGAGGGGGCCATGAGCAGTTCTTC	CAWGGGHEQFF
NA	NA	TRBJ2-7	TRBV19	TGTGCCAGTAGTATAGGTCCAGCGTTGAGCTCCTACGAGCAGTACTTC	CASSIGPALSSYEQYF
few	NA	TRBJ1-4	TRBV7-9	TGTGCCAGCAGCTTAACCGGGAGCTCGAATGAAAAACTGTTTTTT	CASSLTGSSNEKLFF
NA	NA	TRBJ2-5	TRBV29-1	TGCAGCGTGAGGGAGTATACAGAGACCCAGTACTTC	CSVREYTETQYF
NA	NA	TRBJ2-7	TRBV14	TGTGCCAGCAGCCAAGTCTCTCCTCACCAAAAATACGAGCAGTACTTC	CASSQVSPHQKYEQYF
NA	NA	TRBJ2-1	TRBV12-3/TRBV12-4	TGTGCCAGCAGTTCCCGTCCTAGCGACAATGAGCAGTTCTTC	CASSSRPSDNEQFF
NA	NA	TRBJ2-5	TRBV11-3	TGTGCCAGCAGCTTAGAACGCAGGGGTCCAGAAGAGACCCAGTACTTC	CASSLERRGPEETQYF
many	TRBD1	TRBJ2-7	TRBV5-1	TGCGCCAGCAGCTTCCACCCTACAGGGGGCTACGAGCAGTACTTC	CASSFHPTGGYEQYF
few	TRBD1	TRBJ2-7	TRBV3-1	TGTGCCAGCAGCCAAGATAGGGACAGATACTACGAGCAGTACTTC	CASSQDRDRYYEQYF
NA	NA	TRBJ2-7	TRBV5-1	TGCGCCAGCAGCTGGGACCGTTCCTACGAGCAGTACTTC	CASSWDRSYEQYF
few	NA	TRBJ1-1	TRBV5-1	TGCGCCAGCAGCCTCCCCACTCGGACTGAAGCTTTCTTT	CASSLPTRTEAFF
NA	NA	TRBJ2-5	TRBV9	TGTGCCAGCAGCGCCGGATCAGAAGAGACCCAGTACTTC	CASSAGSEETQYF
few	NA	TRBJ2-1	TRBV18	TGTGCCAGCTCACCGGCCTTAAGCGACTCCTACAATGAGCAGTTCTTC	CASSPALSDSYNEQFF
few	TRBD2	TRBJ2-1	TRBV25-1	TGTGCCAGCAGTGAGTCACTAGCGGGAGTACGCCATGAGCAGTTCTTC	CASSESLAGVRHEQFF
few	NA	TRBJ1-2	TRBV7-6	TGTGCCAGCAGTAGATTTTCGGTTTTCAGGGCTAACTATGGCTACACCTTC	CASSRFSVFRANYGYTF
NA	NA	TRBJ2-7	TRBV2	TGTGCCAGCAGTGAGGGCTATAACGAGCAGTACTTC	CASSEGYNEQYF